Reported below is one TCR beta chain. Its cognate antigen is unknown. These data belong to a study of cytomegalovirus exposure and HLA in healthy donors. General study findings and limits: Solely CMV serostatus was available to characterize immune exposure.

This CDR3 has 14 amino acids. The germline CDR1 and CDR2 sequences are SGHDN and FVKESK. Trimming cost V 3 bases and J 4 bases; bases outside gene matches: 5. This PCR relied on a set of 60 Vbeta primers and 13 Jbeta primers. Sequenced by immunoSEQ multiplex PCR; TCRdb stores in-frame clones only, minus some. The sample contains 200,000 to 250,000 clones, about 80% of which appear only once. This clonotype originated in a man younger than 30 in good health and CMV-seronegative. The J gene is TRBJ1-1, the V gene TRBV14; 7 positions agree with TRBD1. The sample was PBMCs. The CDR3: CASSQRQGSTEAFF. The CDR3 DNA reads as TGTGCCAGCAGCCAGCGACAGGGTAGCACTGAAGCTTTCTTT.